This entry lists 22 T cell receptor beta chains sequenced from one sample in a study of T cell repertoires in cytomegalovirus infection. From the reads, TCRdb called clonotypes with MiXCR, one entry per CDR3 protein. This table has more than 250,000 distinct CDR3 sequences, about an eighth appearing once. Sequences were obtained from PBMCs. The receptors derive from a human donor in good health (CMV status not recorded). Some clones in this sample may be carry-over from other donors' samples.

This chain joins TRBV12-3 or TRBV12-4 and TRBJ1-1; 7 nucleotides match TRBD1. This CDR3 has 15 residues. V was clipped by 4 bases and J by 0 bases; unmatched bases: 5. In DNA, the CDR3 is TGTGCCAGCAGTTCTCAGGGGGGCGTGAACACTGAAGCTTTCTTT. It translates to CASSSQGGVNTEAFF.

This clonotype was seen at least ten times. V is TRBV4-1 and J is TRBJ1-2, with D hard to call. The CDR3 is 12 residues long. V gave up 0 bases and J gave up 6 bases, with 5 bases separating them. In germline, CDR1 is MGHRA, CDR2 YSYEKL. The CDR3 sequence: CASSQDLDGYTF. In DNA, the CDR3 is TGCGCCAGCAGCCAAGATCTCGATGGCTACACCTTC.

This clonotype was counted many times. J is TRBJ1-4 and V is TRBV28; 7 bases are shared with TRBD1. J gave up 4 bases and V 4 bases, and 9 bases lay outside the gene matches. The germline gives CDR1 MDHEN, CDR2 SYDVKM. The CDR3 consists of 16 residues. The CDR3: CASSSTGTALNEKLFF. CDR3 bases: TGTGCCAGCAGTTCAACCGGGACAGCACTTAATGAAAAACTGTTTTTT.

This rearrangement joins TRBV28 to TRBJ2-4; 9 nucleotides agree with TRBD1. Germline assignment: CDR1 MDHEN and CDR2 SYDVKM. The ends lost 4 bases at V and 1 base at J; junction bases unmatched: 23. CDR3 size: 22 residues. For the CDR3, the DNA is TGTGCCAGCAGTTCTCTCTATGACGAAGGGACAGGGAGTAACGGGGCCAAAAACATTCAGTACTTC. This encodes CASSSLYDEGTGSNGAKNIQYF.

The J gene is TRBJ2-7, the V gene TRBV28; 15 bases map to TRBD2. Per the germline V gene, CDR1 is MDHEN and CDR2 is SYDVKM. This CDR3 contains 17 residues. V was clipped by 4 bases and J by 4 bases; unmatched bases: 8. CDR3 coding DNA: TGTGCCAGCAGTTCAACCGGGACTAGCGGGAGGAGGTACGAGCAGTACTTC. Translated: CASSSTGTSGRRYEQYF.

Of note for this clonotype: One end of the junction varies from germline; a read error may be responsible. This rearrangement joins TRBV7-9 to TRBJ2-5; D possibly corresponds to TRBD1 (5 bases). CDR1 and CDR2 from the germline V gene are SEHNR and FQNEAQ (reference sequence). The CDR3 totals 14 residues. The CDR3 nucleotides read TGTGCCAGCAGCTTGGGGCAGTCCCAAGGGACCCAGTACTTC. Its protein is CASSLGQSQGTQYF.

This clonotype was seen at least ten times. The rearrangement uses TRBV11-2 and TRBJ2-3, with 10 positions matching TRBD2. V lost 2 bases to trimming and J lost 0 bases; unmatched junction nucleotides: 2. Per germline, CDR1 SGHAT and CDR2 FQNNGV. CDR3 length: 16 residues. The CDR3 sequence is CASSLQAGGSTDTQYF. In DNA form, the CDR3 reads TGTGCCAGCAGCTTACAAGCGGGAGGGAGCACAGATACGCAGTATTTT.

CDR3 amino acids: CASSPRSGTEAFF. In nucleotides, the CDR3 is TGTGCCAGCAGTCCGAGGTCGGGCACTGAAGCTTTCTTT. The chain uses TRBV6-1 and TRBJ1-1; D remains unclear. V lost 5 bases to trimming and J lost 4 bases, with 11 bases between them. The CDR3 length is 13 residues. Germline V CDR1 and CDR2: MNHNS, SASEGT.

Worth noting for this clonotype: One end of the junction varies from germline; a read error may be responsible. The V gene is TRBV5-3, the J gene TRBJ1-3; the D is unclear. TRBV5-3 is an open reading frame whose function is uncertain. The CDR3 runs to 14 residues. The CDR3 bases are TGTGCCAGCAGCTTCGGAATCTCTGGAAACACCATATATTTT. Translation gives CASSFGISGNTIYF.

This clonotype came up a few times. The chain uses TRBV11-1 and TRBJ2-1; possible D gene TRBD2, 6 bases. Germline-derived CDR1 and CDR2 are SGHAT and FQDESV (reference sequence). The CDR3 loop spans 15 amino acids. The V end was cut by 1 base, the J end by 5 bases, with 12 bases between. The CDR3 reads CASSLGLAENNEQFF. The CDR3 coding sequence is TGTGCCAGCAGCTTAGGATTAGCGGAGAACAATGAGCAGTTCTTC. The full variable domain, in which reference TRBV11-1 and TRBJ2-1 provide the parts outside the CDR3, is EAEVAQSPRYKITEKSQAVAFWCDPISGHATLYWYRQILGQGPELLVQFQDESVVDDSQLPKDRFSAERLKGVDSTLKIQPAELGDSAMYLCASSLGLAENNEQFFGPGTRLTVL.

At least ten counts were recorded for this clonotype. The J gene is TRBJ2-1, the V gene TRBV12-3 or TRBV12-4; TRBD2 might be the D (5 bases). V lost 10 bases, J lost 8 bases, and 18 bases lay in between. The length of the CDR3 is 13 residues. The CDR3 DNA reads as TGTGCCACGTCGCCTAGCTATCTGGATGAGCAGTTCTTC. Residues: CATSPSYLDEQFF.

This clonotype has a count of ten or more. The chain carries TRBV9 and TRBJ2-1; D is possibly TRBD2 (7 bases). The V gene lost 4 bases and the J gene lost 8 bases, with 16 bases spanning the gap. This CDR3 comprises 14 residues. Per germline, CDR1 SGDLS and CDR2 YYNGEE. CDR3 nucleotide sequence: TGTGCCAGCAGCATTATGGGGGGGGCCGATGAGCAGTTCTTC. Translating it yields CASSIMGGADEQFF.

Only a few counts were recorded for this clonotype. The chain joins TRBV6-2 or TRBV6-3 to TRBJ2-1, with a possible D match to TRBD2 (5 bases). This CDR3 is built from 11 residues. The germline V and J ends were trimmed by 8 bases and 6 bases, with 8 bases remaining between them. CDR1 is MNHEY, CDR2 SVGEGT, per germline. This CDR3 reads CASGEFNEQFF. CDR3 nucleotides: TGTGCCAGCGGGGAGTTCAATGAGCAGTTCTTC.

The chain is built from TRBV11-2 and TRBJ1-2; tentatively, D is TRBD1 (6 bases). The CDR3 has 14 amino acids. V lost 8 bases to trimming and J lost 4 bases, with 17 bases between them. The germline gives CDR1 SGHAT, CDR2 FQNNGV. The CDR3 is CASSRTDSRYGYTF. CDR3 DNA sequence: TGTGCCAGCTCCCGGACAGACAGCCGCTATGGCTACACCTTC.

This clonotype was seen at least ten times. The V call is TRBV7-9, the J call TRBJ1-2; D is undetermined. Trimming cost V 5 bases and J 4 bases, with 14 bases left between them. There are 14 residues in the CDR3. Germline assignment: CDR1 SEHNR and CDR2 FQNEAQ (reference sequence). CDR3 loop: CASSPGESFYGYTF. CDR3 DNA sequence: TGTGCCAGCAGCCCCGGGGAGTCCTTCTATGGCTACACCTTC.

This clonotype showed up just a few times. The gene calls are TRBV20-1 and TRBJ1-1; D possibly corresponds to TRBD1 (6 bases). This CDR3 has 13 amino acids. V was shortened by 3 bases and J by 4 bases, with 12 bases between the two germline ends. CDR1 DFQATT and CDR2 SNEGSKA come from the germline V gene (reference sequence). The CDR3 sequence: CSARGGFRTEAFF. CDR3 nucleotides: TGCAGTGCTAGGGGGGGCTTTCGCACTGAAGCTTTCTTT.

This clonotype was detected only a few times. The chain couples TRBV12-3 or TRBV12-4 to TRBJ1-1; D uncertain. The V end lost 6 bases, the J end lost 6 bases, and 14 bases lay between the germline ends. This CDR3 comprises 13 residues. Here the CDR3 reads CASRSSGEAEAFF. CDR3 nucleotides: TGTGCCAGCAGGTCAAGTGGGGAAGCTGAAGCTTTCTTT.

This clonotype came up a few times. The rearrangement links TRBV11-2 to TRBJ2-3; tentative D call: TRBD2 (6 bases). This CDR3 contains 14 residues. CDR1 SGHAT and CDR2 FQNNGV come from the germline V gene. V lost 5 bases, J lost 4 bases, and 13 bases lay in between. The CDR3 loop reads CASSPGGIADTQYF. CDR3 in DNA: TGTGCCAGCAGCCCTGGGGGGATCGCAGATACGCAGTATTTT.

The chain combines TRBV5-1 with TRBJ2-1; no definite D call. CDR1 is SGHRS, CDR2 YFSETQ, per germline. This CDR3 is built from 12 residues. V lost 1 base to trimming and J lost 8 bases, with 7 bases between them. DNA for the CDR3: TGCGCCAGCAGCTTGAAGGGCTATGAGCAGTTCTTC. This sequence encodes CASSLKGYEQFF.

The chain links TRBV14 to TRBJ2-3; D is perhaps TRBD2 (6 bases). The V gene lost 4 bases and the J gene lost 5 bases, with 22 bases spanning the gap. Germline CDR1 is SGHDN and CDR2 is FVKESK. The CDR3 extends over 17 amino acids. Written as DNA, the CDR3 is TGTGCCAGCAGCCGCCTACCACCGGGACTGGAGAGAGATACGCAGTATTTT. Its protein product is CASSRLPPGLERDTQYF. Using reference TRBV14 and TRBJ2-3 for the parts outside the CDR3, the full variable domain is EAGVTQFPSHSVIEKGQTVTLRCDPISGHDNLYWYRRVMGKEIKFLLHFVKESKQDESGMPNNRFLAERTGGTYSTLKVQPAELEDSGVYFCASSRLPPGLERDTQYFGPGTRLTVL.

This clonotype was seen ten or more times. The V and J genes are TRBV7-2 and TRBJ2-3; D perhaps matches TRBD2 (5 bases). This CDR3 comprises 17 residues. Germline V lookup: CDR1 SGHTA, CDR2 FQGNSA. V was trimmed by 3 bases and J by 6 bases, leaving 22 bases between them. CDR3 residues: CASSLVGAGYGGDTQYF. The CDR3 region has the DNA TGTGCCAGCAGCTTGGTTGGTGCAGGCTATGGCGGGGATACGCAGTATTTT. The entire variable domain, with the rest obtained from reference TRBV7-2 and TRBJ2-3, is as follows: GAGVSQSPSNKVTEKGKDVELRCDPISGHTALYWYRQSLGQGLEFLIYFQGNSAPDKSGLPSDRFSAERTGGSVSTLTIQRTQQEDSAVYLCASSLVGAGYGGDTQYFGPGTRLTVL.

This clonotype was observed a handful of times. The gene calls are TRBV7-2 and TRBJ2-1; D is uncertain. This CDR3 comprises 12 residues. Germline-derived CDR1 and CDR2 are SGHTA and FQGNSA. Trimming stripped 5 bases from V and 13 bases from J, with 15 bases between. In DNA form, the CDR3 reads TGTGCCAGCAGCCTTCTACTAACTCTTCAGTTCTTC. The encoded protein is CASSLLLTLQFF.